This TCR beta chain was captured by sequencing in a study of cytomegalovirus exposure and HLA in healthy donors. Whole-study context: A previous analysis identified about 110 million unique TCR beta sequences derived from 180 million or so T cells. HLA-typed donors contributed 65 million to 85 million unique TCRs, which were held in an early data release. Whole-study results and caveats: Overall, approximately 150 TCR beta chains were annotated as cytomegalovirus-associated.

The germline V gene has CDR1 MNHNS and CDR2 SASEGT. J gave up 5 bases and V 3 bases, and 6 bases lay outside the gene matches. The CDR3 covers 16 residues. Primers for the PCR totalled 60 Vbeta and 13 Jbeta. Using immunoSEQ multiplex PCR, the repertoire was profiled, and TCRdb retains in-frame clones only, with some absent. The ten most abundant clones cover under 10% of a sample with about 60,000 clones. In regard to this clone: The target antigen is unknown.

The source of this sequence is a man in his fifties or sixties in good health and CMV-seropositive. The material sequenced was PBMCs. The gene calls are TRBV6-1 and TRBJ1-6; 8 nucleotides align to TRBD1. The CDR3 is CASSDYGTGNNSPLHF. The CDR3 coding sequence is TGTGCCAGCAGTGACTACGGGACAGGCAATAATTCACCCCTCCACTTT.